Listed here are 19 T cell receptor beta chains from one sample, sequenced in a study of control samples from healthy donors and cancer patients. Only in-frame clones appear in the TCRdb table, and some are missing; sequencing was by immunoSEQ multiplex PCR. The sample lists 400,000 to 450,000 clones, around 90% occurring once. The sequenced sample consisted of PBMCs. The source is a man aged 40-49 years with head and neck cancer.

V and J are TRBV7-2 and TRBJ1-4; D is perhaps TRBD1 (5 bases). This CDR3 is built from 16 residues. Germline-derived CDR1 and CDR2 are SGHTA and FQGNSA. The ends were cut back, 1 base at V and 6 bases at J, with 15 bases in the middle. CDR3 sequence reads: CASSLVRGPTHEKLFF. CDR3 DNA: TGTGCCAGCAGCTTAGTAAGGGGACCCACACATGAAAAACTGTTTTTT.

This clone was found once. The V call is TRBV19, the J call TRBJ1-2, with D possibly being TRBD1 (5 bases). This CDR3 has 15 amino acids. Per germline, CDR1 LNHDA and CDR2 SQIVND (reference sequence). V was cut by 3 bases and J by 5 bases, with 16 bases left in between. The DNA of the CDR3 is TGTGCCAGTAGTATTGGTGGGACGGTCTTATATGGCTACACCTTC. Protein: CASSIGGTVLYGYTF.

This clone was detected only once. V usage is TRBV15 and J usage is TRBJ2-1; D possibly corresponds to TRBD1 (6 bases). Trimming shortened V by 3 bases and J by 5 bases, and 11 bases separated the two germline ends. The CDR3 is 14 amino acids. Germline CDR1 reads LNHNV; CDR2 reads YYDKDF (reference sequence). CDR3: CATSRGAAHNEQFF. The CDR3 region has the DNA TGTGCCACCAGCAGGGGGGCGGCCCACAATGAGCAGTTCTTC.

The chain couples TRBV19 to TRBJ2-1; tentatively, D is TRBD1 or TRBD2 (6 bases each). The V gene lost 7 bases and the J gene lost 6 bases, with 7 bases spanning the gap. Germline V lookup: CDR1 LNHDA, CDR2 SQIVND (reference sequence). The CDR3 has 11 amino acids. The CDR3 sequence is CASKGGNEQFF. The DNA of the CDR3 is TGTGCCAGTAAGGGGGGCAATGAGCAGTTCTTC.

This chain connects TRBV6-6 to TRBJ1-2; maybe TRBD1 (6 bases). There are 16 residues in the CDR3. Trimming shortened V by 9 bases and J by 3 bases, and 23 bases separated the two germline ends. Germline-derived CDR1 and CDR2 are MNHNY and SVGAGI (reference sequence). The CDR3 DNA follows: TGTGCCAGTCAGCCACGTGCCGGGGGCGCGGACTATGGCTACACCTTC. It encodes CASQPRAGGADYGYTF.

The chain recombines TRBV6-6 with TRBJ1-1; 7 positions agree with TRBD1. Germline CDR1 MNHNY, CDR2 SVGAGI (reference sequence). This CDR3 has 14 amino acids. The ends lost 4 bases at V and 5 bases at J; junction bases unmatched: 7. Here the CDR3 DNA reads TGTGCCAGCAGTTCCTTGGACAGGTTTACTGAAGCTTTCTTT. This encodes CASSSLDRFTEAFF.

The chain links TRBV27 to TRBJ1-2; 7 nucleotides align to TRBD1. This CDR3 spans 15 amino acids. CDR1 and CDR2 (germline): MNHEY, SMNVEV (reference sequence). J lost 2 bases, V lost 3 bases, and 6 bases had no gene match. The CDR3 loop is CASSFADRLNYGYTF. Here the CDR3 DNA reads TGTGCCAGCAGTTTTGCGGACAGGCTGAACTATGGCTACACCTTC.

Only one count was recorded for this clone. The CDR3 DNA sequence: TGTGCCAGCAGCGTTAGCGGGAGCGCGAACACCGGGGAGCTGTTTTTT. This encodes CASSVSGSANTGELFF. The chain recombines TRBV9 with TRBJ2-2, with 9 bases fitting TRBD2. Germline trimming cut 2 bases from V and 0 bases from J; bases unmatched to any gene: 2. This CDR3 contains 16 residues. Germline loops: CDR1 SGDLS, CDR2 YYNGEE.

The V call is TRBV10-3, the J call TRBJ1-2; D is perhaps TRBD1 (5 bases). This CDR3 has 13 residues. Deletions cut 7 bases from V and 4 bases from J, with 13 bases between. Germline values: CDR1 ENHRY, CDR2 SYGVKD. The chain's CDR3 is CAIMRGDTYGYTF. DNA of the CDR3: TGTGCCATCATGCGAGGGGATACCTATGGCTACACCTTC.

The J gene is TRBJ2-5, the V gene TRBV6-1; D is ambiguous. Germline V gene data show CDR1 as MNHNS and CDR2 as SASEGT. The germline V and J ends were trimmed by 3 bases and 7 bases, with 3 bases remaining between them. This CDR3 region has 10 residues. Written as DNA, the CDR3 is TGTGCCAGCAGTGAGTGGACCCAGTACTTC. Translating it yields CASSEWTQYF.

The rearrangement uses TRBV6-2 or TRBV6-3 and TRBJ2-2; no firm D call. Trimming stripped 0 bases from V and 5 bases from J, with 4 bases between. Per the germline V gene, CDR1 is MNHEY and CDR2 is SVGEGT. This CDR3 spans 13 amino acids. The CDR3 DNA is TGTGCCAGCAGTTACTCAGGAACCGGGGAGCTGTTTTTT. It is translated as CASSYSGTGELFF.

V usage is TRBV6-2 or TRBV6-3 and J usage is TRBJ1-1; D unclear. Germline V lookup: CDR1 MNHEY, CDR2 SVGEGT. This CDR3 comprises 15 residues. V was cut by 7 bases and J by 6 bases, with 21 bases left in between. Written as DNA, the CDR3 is TGTGCCAGCACCTACTCCTTCTTGAGACAAGCTGAAGCTTTCTTT. Its translation: CASTYSFLRQAEAFF.

This rearrangement joins TRBV9 to TRBJ2-6; no definite D call. Germline values: CDR1 SGDLS, CDR2 YYNGEE. Trimming removed 3 bases at V and 2 bases at J, with 12 bases between. This CDR3 is 16 amino acids long. CDR3 DNA: TGTGCCAGCAGCGGTCGGACCGCAACTGGGGCCAACGTCCTGACTTTC. Translating gives CASSGRTATGANVLTF.

V and J are TRBV7-9 and TRBJ1-3, with D perhaps matching TRBD1 (6 bases). Trimming pared 5 bases from V and 4 bases from J, leaving 15 bases between. The CDR3 is 15 residues long. Germline V gene data show CDR1 as SEHNR and CDR2 as FQNEAQ (reference sequence). The CDR3 spells CASSPAGGGGNTIYF. The CDR3 bases are TGTGCCAGCAGCCCCGCGGGGGGCGGGGGAAACACCATATATTTT.

The chain links TRBV19 to TRBJ2-3, with TRBD1 matching 7 bases. Germline CDR1 LNHDA, CDR2 SQIVND (reference sequence). V was clipped by 6 bases and J by 5 bases; unmatched bases: 14. This CDR3 spans 16 amino acids. As DNA, the CDR3 is TGTGCCAGTAGAGGGGCGAGGGGGCCGTTAGGAGATACGCAGTATTTT. As protein: CASRGARGPLGDTQYF.

The chain carries TRBV19 and TRBJ1-1; 9 bases match TRBD1. The V and J ends lost 8 bases and 7 bases, in that order; junction bases with no gene match: 8. This CDR3 comprises 13 residues. Germline CDR1 is LNHDA and CDR2 is SQIVND (reference sequence). The CDR3: CASAVGTGSEAFF. The CDR3 nucleotides read TGTGCCAGTGCAGTGGGGACAGGGAGTGAAGCTTTCTTT.

This chain joins TRBV5-6 and TRBJ1-1, with TRBD1 as a possible D gene (6 bases). Germline CDR1 reads SGHDT; CDR2 reads YYEEEE. CDR3 length equals 11 residues. Trimming cost V 6 bases and J 9 bases, with 12 bases left between them. The CDR3 spells CASTSGQKAFF. CDR3 DNA sequence: TGTGCCAGCACCTCCGGACAGAAAGCTTTCTTT.

This clone was seen only a few times. The CDR3 is CASSRDRGRKLSSPLHF. Written as DNA, the CDR3 is TGTGCCAGCAGCAGGGACAGGGGGCGCAAACTATCGTCACCCCTCCACTTT. The chain is built from TRBV28 and TRBJ1-6; 12 bases line up with TRBD1. The germline CDR1 and CDR2 sequences are MDHEN and SYDVKM. CDR3 size: 17 residues. V dropped 6 bases and J dropped 10; count of bases not matched to a gene: 13. Based on the CDR3 plus reference TRBV28 and TRBJ1-6, the full variable domain is DVKVTQSSRYLVKRTGEKVFLECVQDMDHENMFWYRQDPGLGLRLIYFSYDVKMKEKGDIPEGYSVSREKKERFSLILESASTNQTSMYLCASSRDRGRKLSSPLHFGNGTRLTVT.

The CDR3 nucleotides read TGCAGTGCTAGAGTCGGTGGGTCCGCTTTCTTT. This codes for CSARVGGSAFF. This chain links TRBV20-1 with TRBJ1-1; D ambiguous. Trimming stripped 1 base from V and 11 bases from J, with 11 bases between. The CDR3 covers 11 residues. The germline gives CDR1 DFQATT, CDR2 SNEGSKA (reference sequence).